This T cell receptor (beta chain) comes out of a study of T cells in Graves' hyperthyroidism and ophthalmopathy. Study-level findings and limits: Blood also held most thyroid clonotypes expanded beyond 0.001. Ophthalmopathy was identified by the model a median around 6.3 months ahead of onset.

Regions amplified from RNA transcripts were the TCR beta CDR3 regions. A first-round RT-PCR of the TCR CDR3 used the HTBI primer set. TCRdb re-called the multiplex PCR reads with MiXCR, one entry per CDR3 protein. This table has about 640,000 distinct CDR3 sequences, more than 12% appearing once. This clonotype was seen at least ten times. Its specificity is unknown. Sequences were obtained from blood. This TCR came from a woman between 45 and 65 years old with Graves' ophthalmopathy.

The DNA of the CDR3 is TGTGCCTGGAGTCTGTGGGGCCTCAGCACAGATACGCAGTATTTT. Amino acid sequence: CAWSLWGLSTDTQYF. This chain links TRBV30 with TRBJ2-3, with D possibly matching TRBD1 (5 bases). Germline values: CDR1 GTSNPN, CDR2 SVGIG (reference sequence). The ends were cut back, 2 bases at V and 0 bases at J, with 12 bases in the middle. CDR3 length: 15 amino acids.